The 5 T cell receptor beta chains in this list originate from one sample, sequenced in a study of T cell responses to AZD1222 COVID-19 vaccine. Method: immunoSEQ multiplex PCR; TCRdb's copy keeps in-frame clones and lacks some. The table has about 130,000 clones, 80% to 90% seen once; the top ten hold roughly 8%. This specimen consisted of peripheral blood, obtained on day 0 of AZD1222 vaccination. All receptors come from an adult in good health.

The V and J genes are TRBV7-9 and TRBJ2-1; TRBD1 aligns across 7 bases. The CDR3 consists of 13 residues. Trimming cost V 5 bases and J 6 bases; bases outside gene matches: 4. From germline, CDR1 is SEHNR and CDR2 FQNEAQ (reference sequence). CDR3 nucleotide sequence: TGTGCCAGCAGCCCGGACAGGTTCAATGAGCAGTTCTTC. Translation gives CASSPDRFNEQFF.

V usage is TRBV6-5 and J usage is TRBJ2-2, with D perhaps TRBD1 (6 bases). Germline CDR1 is MNHEY and CDR2 is SVGAGI. The CDR3 totals 14 residues. V shed 7 bases and J shed 7 bases, with 16 bases lying between them. The CDR3 spells CASNPDRLLGELFF. The CDR3 DNA sequence: TGTGCCAGCAACCCTGACAGGTTACTCGGGGAGCTGTTTTTT.

The V and J genes are TRBV4-1 and TRBJ1-2; TRBD1 aligns across 8 bases. The CDR3 length is 13 residues. Losses at the gene ends were 4 bases for V and 3 bases for J; bases not matched to a gene: 1. Germline assignment: CDR1 MGHRA and CDR2 YSYEKL. CDR3 in amino acids: CASSLDRDYGYTF. The CDR3 bases are TGCGCCAGCAGCCTGGACAGGGACTATGGCTACACCTTC.

This clone was observed a handful of times. The chain recombines TRBV11-2 with TRBJ2-7; D is uncertain. CDR1 and CDR2 from the germline V gene are SGHAT and FQNNGV. The CDR3 loop spans 15 amino acids. The V and J ends lost 3 bases and 3 bases respectively, with 15 bases between them. CDR3 loop: CASSLPRVSNYEQYF. Written as DNA, the CDR3 is TGTGCCAGCAGCTTGCCTCGCGTCTCCAACTACGAGCAGTACTTC.

The chain employs TRBV6-5 and TRBJ1-2, with D maybe TRBD1 (6 bases). Germline loops: CDR1 MNHEY, CDR2 SVGAGI. The CDR3 contains 16 residues. V shed 4 bases and J shed 6 bases, with 21 bases lying between them. CDR3 sequence reads: CASSSSDGGRGHGYTF. The CDR3 DNA is TGTGCCAGCAGTTCCTCGGACGGTGGCAGGGGCCATGGCTACACCTTC.